The 10 T cell receptor beta chains below all came from one sample that was sequenced in a study of PD-1 blockade in classical Hodgkin lymphoma (dated by TCRdb to 2018 to 2021). Library construction relied on the immunoSEQ multiplex PCR assay. TCRdb holds this immuneACCESS table with in-frame rearrangements only. Some clones are missing; in checked studies, unresolved V genes explain under half, and the rest has no known cause. In all, the sample holds around 43,000 clones, and more than 70% of those were seen once. The biggest ten clones account for 13% of the sample. This specimen's time point label, interpreted: cycle 1 day 1 (C1D1), immediately before nivolumab initiation. Relapse after autologous stem cell transplantation had occurred in all trial patients, and cohorts A, B and C were distinguished by prior brentuximab vedotin exposure. The sequencing used peripheral blood mononuclear cells (PBMCs), collected at baseline. The receptor set was obtained from a human donor with classical Hodgkin lymphoma.

On this clone: Other DNA sequences within the sample encode an identical CDR3. This rearrangement joins TRBV4-3 to TRBJ2-5; 7 bases are shared with TRBD2. The germline V gene has CDR1 LGHNA and CDR2 YSLEER. The CDR3 consists of 14 residues. V lost 0 bases and J lost 5; bases outside the gene matches: 3. CDR3 nucleotide sequence: TGCGCCAGCAGCCAAGATGTTAGCGGGGAGACCCAGTACTTC. Translation: CASSQDVSGETQYF.

The chain has TRBV5-7 and TRBJ2-7; 10 bases fit TRBD2. TRBV5-7 is known as an ORF, though its function is uncertain. Trimming at V came to 0 bases and at J to 4 bases, leaving 7 bases not matched to a gene. There are 16 residues in the CDR3. Written as DNA, the CDR3 is TGTGCCAGCAGCTTGGAGCGGGGGGGCCTAAAATACGAGCAGTACTTC. It codes for CASSLERGGLKYEQYF.

This chain connects TRBV4-3 to TRBJ1-4; a weak D match, TRBD1 (6 bases). The CDR3 runs 16 residues. CDR1 is LGHNA and CDR2 is YSLEER in the germline V gene. Trimming stripped 2 bases from V and 8 bases from J, with 18 bases between. The CDR3 bases are TGCGCCAGCAGCCAATGGGGGGCAGGCCAAGGGGAAAAACTGTTTTTT. The encoded protein is CASSQWGAGQGEKLFF.

This chain uses TRBV4-1 with TRBJ2-1, with D possibly being TRBD2 (6 bases). The V end lost 4 bases, the J end lost 9 bases, and 16 bases lay between the germline ends. This CDR3 region has 14 residues. The V gene's germline CDR1 is MGHRA and CDR2 YSYEKL. The CDR3 coding sequence is TGCGCCAGCAGCCCATACCTTAGCGGATTTGAGCAGTTCTTC. Protein: CASSPYLSGFEQFF.

The chain joins TRBV19 to TRBJ2-3, with 8 nucleotides matching TRBD1. The CDR3 is 16 residues long. The J segment lost 1 base and the V segment lost 5 bases, leaving 8 bases of the junction unmatched. Germline loops: CDR1 LNHDA, CDR2 SQIVND (reference sequence). CDR3 sequence: CASSLAEGQGTDTQYF. CDR3 DNA sequence: TGTGCCAGTAGTCTTGCTGAGGGACAGGGCACAGATACGCAGTATTTT.

V usage is TRBV5-1 and J usage is TRBJ2-5, with D possibly TRBD1 on 6 matching bases. Trimming shortened V by 0 bases and J by 2 bases, and 8 bases separated the two germline ends. CDR3 length: 14 amino acids. CDR1 is SGHRS and CDR2 is YFSETQ in the germline V gene. This CDR3 reads CASSLVGQQETQYF. The CDR3 DNA follows: TGCGCCAGCAGCTTGGTCGGACAGCAAGAGACCCAGTACTTC.

The chain has TRBV7-8 and TRBJ2-5; no firm D call. Germline V gene data show CDR1 as SGHVS and CDR2 as FQNEAQ. V gave up 6 bases and J gave up 2 bases, with 10 bases separating them. The CDR3 has 13 amino acids. The CDR3 spells CASRFHLQETQYF. CDR3 coding DNA: TGTGCCAGCAGGTTCCACCTTCAAGAGACCCAGTACTTC.

The rearrangement joins TRBV7-2 to TRBJ2-5; D perhaps matches TRBD2 (5 bases). V gave up 1 base and J gave up 7 bases, with 7 bases separating them. CDR1 is SGHTA, CDR2 FQGNSA, per germline. The CDR3 spans 12 residues. The CDR3 bases are TGTGCCAGCAGCTTAGATGCGGGGACCCAGTACTTC. Protein product: CASSLDAGTQYF.

The chain couples TRBV9 to TRBJ2-7; no firm D call. Germline-derived CDR1 and CDR2 are SGDLS and YYNGEE. Trimming left V 0 bases short and J 6 bases short, with 19 bases between. This CDR3 has 16 amino acids. This chain's CDR3 is CASSVVGGELSLEQYF. The DNA for the CDR3 is TGTGCCAGCAGCGTAGTAGGCGGCGAGTTGAGTCTCGAGCAGTACTTC.

Concerning this clone: Its ends do not fully match the called genes, so a read error is possible. V gene TRBV7-2 combines with J gene TRBJ2-3, with TRBD2 matching over 9 bases. CDR3 length: 14 residues. Germline V lookup: CDR1 SGHTA, CDR2 FQGNSA. The DNA of the CDR3 is TGTGCCAGCATGGTAGCGGGGGCCACATATACGCAGTATTTT. Translating it yields CASMVAGATYTQYF. Complete variable domain (other parts from reference TRBV7-2 and TRBJ2-3): GAGVSQSPSNKVTEKGKDVELRCDPISGHTALYWYRQSLGQGLEFLIYFQGNSAPDKSGLPSDRFSAERTGGSVSTLTIQRTQQEDSAVYLCASMVAGATYTQYFGPGTRLTVL.